This T cell receptor beta chain was sequenced for a study of CD8 T cells in ankylosing spondylitis. TCRdb re-analysed the 5' RACE reads in MiXCR, keeping a single row per CDR3 protein. The table includes 200,000 or so distinct CDR3 sequences, roughly 13% detected once. This CDR3 has 13 residues. Germline V lookup: CDR1 SGHAT, CDR2 FQDESV (reference sequence). V trimming: 5 bases; J trimming: 6 bases; junction bases outside the gene matches: 1. This clonotype originated in a female donor with ankylosing spondylitis or in good health (not recorded which). This rearrangement joins TRBV11-1 to TRBJ1-5; 10 bases match TRBD1. The specimen sequenced was blood, either unsorted or a sorted T cell fraction (not recorded which). The CDR3 nucleotides read TGTGCCAGCAGCCGGACAGGGGGTCAGCCCCAGCATTTT. Translating gives CASSRTGGQPQHF.